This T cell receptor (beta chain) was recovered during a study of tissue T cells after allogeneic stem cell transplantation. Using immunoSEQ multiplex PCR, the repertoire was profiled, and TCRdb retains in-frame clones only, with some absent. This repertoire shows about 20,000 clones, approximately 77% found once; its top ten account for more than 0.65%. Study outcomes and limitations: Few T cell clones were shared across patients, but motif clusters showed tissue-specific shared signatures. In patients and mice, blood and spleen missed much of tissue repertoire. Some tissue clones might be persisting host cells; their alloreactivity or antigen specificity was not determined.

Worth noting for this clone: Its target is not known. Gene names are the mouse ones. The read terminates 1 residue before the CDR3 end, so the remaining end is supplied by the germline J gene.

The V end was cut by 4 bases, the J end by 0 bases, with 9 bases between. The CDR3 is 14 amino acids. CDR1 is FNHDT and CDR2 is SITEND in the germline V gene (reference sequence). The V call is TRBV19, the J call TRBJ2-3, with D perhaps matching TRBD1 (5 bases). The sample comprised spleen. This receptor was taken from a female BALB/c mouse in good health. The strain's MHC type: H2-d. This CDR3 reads CASSETASAETLYF. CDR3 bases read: TGTGCCAGCAGTGAGACAGCTAGTGCAGAAACGCTGTAT.